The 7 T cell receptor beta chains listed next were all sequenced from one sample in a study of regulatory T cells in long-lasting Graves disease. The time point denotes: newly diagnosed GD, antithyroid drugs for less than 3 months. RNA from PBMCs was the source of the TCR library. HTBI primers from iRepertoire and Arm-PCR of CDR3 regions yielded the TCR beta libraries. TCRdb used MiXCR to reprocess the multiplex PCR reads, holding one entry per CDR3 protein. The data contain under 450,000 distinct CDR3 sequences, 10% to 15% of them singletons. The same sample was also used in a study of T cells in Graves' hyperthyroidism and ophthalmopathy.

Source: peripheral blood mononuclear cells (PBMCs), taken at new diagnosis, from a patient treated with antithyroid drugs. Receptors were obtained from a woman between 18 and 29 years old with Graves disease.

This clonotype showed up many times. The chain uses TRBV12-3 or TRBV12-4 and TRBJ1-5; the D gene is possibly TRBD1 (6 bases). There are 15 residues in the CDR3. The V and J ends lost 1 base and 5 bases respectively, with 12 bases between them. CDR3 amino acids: CASSLGGDIHQPQHF. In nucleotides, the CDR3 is TGTGCCAGCAGTTTAGGAGGGGACATACATCAGCCCCAGCATTTT.

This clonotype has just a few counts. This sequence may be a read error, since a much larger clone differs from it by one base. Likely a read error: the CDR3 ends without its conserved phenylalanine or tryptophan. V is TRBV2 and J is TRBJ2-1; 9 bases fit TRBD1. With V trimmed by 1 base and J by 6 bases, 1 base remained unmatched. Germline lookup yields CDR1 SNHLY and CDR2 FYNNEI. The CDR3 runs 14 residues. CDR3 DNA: TGTGCCAGCAGTGAAGGGGGACAGGGCAATGAGCAGTTCCTC. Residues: CASSEGGQGNEQFL.

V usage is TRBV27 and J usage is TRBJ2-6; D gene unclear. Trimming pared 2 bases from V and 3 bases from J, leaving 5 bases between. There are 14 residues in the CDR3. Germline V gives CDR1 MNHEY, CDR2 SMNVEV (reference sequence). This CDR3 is CASSLKGGANVLTF. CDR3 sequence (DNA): TGTGCCAGCAGTTTAAAGGGTGGGGCCAACGTCCTGACTTTC.

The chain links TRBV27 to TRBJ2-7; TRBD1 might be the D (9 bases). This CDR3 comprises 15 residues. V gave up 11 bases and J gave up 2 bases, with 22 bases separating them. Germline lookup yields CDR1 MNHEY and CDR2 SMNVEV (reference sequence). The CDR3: CAGKAGGQGTYEQYV. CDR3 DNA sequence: TGTGCCGGCAAGGCGGGGGGACAGGGAACCTACGAGCAGTACGTC.

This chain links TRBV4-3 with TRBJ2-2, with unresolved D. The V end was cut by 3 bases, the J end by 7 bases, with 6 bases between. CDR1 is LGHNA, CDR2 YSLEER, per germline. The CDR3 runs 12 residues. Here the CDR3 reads CASSQGFGELFF. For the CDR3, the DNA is TGCGCCAGCAGCCAGGGCTTCGGGGAGCTGTTTTTT.

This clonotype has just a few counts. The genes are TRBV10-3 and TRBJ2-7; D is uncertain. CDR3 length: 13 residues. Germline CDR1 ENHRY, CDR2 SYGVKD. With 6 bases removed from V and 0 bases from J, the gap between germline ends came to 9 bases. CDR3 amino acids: CAIRGVSSYEQYV. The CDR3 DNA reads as TGTGCCATCAGGGGTGTAAGCTCCTACGAGCAGTACGTC.

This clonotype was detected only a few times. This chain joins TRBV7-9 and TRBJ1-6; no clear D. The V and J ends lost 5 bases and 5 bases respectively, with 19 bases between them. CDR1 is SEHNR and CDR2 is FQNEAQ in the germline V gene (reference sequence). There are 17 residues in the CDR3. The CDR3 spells CASSPGIGPSDNSPLHF. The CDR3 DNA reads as TGTGCCAGCAGCCCCGGTATAGGGCCGTCAGATAATTCACCCCTCCACTTT.